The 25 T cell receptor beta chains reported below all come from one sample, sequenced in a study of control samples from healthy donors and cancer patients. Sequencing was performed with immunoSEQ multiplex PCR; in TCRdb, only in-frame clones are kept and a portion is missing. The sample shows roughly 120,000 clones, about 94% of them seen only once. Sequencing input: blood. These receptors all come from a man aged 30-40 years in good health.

As DNA, the CDR3 is TGTGCCAGCAGTGAATATGGCGGGGCCGGGACCCAGTACTTC. It yields the protein CASSEYGGAGTQYF. This chain joins TRBV6-1 and TRBJ2-5; D may be TRBD2 (6 bases). The ends were cut back, 2 bases at V and 7 bases at J, with 14 bases in the middle. CDR1 is MNHNS, CDR2 SASEGT, per germline. The length of the CDR3 is 14 residues.

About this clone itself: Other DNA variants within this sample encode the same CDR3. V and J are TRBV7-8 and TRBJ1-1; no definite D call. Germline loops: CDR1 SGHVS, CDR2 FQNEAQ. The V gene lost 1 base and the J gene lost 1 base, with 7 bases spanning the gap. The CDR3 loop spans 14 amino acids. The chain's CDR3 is CASSLVGGNTEAFF. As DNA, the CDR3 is TGTGCCAGCAGCTTAGTGGGCGGGAACACTGAAGCTTTCTTT.

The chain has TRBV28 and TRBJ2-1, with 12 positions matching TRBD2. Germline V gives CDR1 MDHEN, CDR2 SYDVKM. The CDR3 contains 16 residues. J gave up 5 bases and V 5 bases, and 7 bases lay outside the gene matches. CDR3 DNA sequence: TGTGCCAGCAGTGCCCGACTAGCGGGGGTGGACAATGAGCAGTTCTTC. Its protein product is CASSARLAGVDNEQFF.

The DNA of the CDR3 is TGTGCCAGCAGCCTCCTCGGGGTGGGGGTGAACACTGAAGCTTTCTTT. This sequence encodes CASSLLGVGVNTEAFF. The chain combines TRBV11-2 with TRBJ1-1; D may be TRBD1 (5 bases). In germline, CDR1 is SGHAT, CDR2 FQNNGV. This CDR3 has 16 amino acids. V lost 5 bases to trimming and J lost 0 bases, with 16 bases between them. Together with reference TRBV11-2 and TRBJ1-1, the CDR3 gives the full variable domain: EAGVAQSPRYKIIEKRQSVAFWCNPISGHATLYWYQQILGQGPKLLIQFQNNGVVDDSQLPKDRFSAERLKGVDSTLKIQPAKLEDSAVYLCASSLLGVGVNTEAFFGQGTRLTVV.

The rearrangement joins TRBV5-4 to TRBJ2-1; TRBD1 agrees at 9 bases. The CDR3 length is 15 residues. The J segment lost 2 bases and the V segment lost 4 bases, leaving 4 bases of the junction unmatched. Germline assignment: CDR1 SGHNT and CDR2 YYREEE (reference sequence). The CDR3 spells CASSLRDRAYNEQFF. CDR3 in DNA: TGTGCCAGCAGCCTCCGGGACAGGGCCTACAATGAGCAGTTCTTC.

CDR3: CASSLDGSGNTIYF. The DNA of the CDR3 is TGTGCCAGCAGTTTAGACGGATCTGGAAACACCATATATTTT. The rearrangement joins TRBV28 to TRBJ1-3; unclear D gene. The CDR3 runs 14 residues. Trimming shortened V by 2 bases and J by 1 base, and 6 bases separated the two germline ends. Germline CDR1 and CDR2: MDHEN and SYDVKM.

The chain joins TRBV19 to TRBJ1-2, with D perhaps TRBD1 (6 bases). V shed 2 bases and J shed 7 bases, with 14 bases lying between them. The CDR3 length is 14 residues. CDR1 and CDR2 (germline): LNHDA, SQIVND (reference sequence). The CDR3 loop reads CASSIPGTYPGYTF. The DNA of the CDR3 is TGTGCCAGTAGTATACCCGGGACATATCCTGGCTACACCTTC.

The CDR3 region has the DNA TGCGCCAGCAGCCCGGGGACTAGCGGGGGGGCCCTCAATGAGCAGTTCTTC. Translation gives CASSPGTSGGALNEQFF. The chain carries TRBV4-3 and TRBJ2-1; 16 nucleotides match TRBD2. This CDR3 region has 17 residues. J was trimmed by 6 bases and V by 4 bases; bases with no gene match: 6. Germline loops: CDR1 LGHNA, CDR2 YSLEER.

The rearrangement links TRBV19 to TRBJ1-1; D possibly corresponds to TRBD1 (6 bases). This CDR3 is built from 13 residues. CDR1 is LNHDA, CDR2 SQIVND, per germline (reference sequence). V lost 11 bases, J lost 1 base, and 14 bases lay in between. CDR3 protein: CASADRANTEAFF. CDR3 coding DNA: TGTGCCTCGGCGGACAGAGCGAACACTGAAGCTTTCTTT.

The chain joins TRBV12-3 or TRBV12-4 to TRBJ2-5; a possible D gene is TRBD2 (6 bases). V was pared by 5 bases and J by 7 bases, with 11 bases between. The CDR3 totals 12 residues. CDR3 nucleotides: TGTGCCAGCAGTGATACTAGCATGACCCAGTACTTC. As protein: CASSDTSMTQYF.

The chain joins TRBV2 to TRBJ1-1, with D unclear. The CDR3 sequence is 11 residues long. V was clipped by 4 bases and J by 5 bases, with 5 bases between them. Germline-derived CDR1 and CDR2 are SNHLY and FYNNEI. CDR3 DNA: TGTGCCAGCAGTGGAAGGACTGAAGCTTTCTTT. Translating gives CASSGRTEAFF.

Here the CDR3 reads CASSPPVTGWGGRTQYF. The DNA for the CDR3 is TGTGCCAGCAGTCCCCCGGTGACAGGATGGGGGGGGCGGACCCAGTACTTC. The rearrangement links TRBV28 to TRBJ2-5; D perhaps matches TRBD2 (7 bases). Germline V gene sequence: CDR1 MDHEN, CDR2 SYDVKM. Deletions cut 5 bases from V and 7 bases from J, with 26 bases between. The CDR3 covers 17 residues.

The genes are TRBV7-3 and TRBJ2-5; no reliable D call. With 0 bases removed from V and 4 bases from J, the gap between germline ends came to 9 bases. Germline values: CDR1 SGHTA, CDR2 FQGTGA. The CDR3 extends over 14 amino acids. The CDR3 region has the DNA TGTGCCAGCAGCTTAACGGTAACCTCAGAGACCCAGTACTTC. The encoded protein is CASSLTVTSETQYF. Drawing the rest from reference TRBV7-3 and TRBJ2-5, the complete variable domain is GAGVSQTPSNKVTEKGKYVELRCDPISGHTALYWYRQSLGQGPEFLIYFQGTGAADDSGLPNDRFFAVRPEGSVSTLKIQRTERGDSAVYLCASSLTVTSETQYFGPGTRLLVL.

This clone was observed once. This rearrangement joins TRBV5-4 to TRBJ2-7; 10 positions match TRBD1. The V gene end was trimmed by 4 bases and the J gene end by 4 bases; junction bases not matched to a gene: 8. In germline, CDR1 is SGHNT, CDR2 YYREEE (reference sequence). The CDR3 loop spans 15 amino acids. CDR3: CASSARTGGEYEQYF. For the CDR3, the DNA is TGTGCCAGCAGCGCACGGACAGGGGGAGAGTACGAGCAGTACTTC.

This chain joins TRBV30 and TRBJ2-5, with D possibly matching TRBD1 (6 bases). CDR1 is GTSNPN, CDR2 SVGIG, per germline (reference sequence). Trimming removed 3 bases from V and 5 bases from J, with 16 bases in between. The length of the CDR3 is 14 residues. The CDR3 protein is CAWRHYSGAETQYF. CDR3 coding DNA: TGTGCCTGGAGGCATTACTCAGGGGCCGAGACCCAGTACTTC.

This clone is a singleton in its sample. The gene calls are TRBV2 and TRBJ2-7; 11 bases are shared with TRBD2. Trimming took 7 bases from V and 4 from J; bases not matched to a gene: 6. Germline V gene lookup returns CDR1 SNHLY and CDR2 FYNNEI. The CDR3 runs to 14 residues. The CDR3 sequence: CASIPLAGGYEQYF. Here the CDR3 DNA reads TGTGCCAGCATTCCCCTAGCGGGGGGATACGAGCAGTACTTC. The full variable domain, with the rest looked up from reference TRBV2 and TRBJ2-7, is EPEVTQTPSHQVTQMGQEVILRCVPISNHLYFYWYRQILGQKVEFLVSFYNNEISEKSEIFDDQFSVERPDGSNFTLKIRSTKLEDSAMYFCASIPLAGGYEQYFGPGTRLTVT.

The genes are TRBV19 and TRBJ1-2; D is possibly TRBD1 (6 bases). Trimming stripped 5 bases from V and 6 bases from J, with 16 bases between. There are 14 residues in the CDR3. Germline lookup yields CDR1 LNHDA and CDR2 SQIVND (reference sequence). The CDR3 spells CASSPGARANGYTF. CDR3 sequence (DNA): TGTGCCAGTAGTCCAGGGGCGCGGGCCAATGGCTACACCTTC.

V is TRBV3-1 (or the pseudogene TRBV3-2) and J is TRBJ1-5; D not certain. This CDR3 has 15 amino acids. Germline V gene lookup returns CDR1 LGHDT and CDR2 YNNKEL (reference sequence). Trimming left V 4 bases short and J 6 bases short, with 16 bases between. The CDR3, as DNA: TGTGCCAGCAGCCTAAGGGCGGCGGAAGGTCAGCCCCAGCATTTT. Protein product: CASSLRAAEGQPQHF.

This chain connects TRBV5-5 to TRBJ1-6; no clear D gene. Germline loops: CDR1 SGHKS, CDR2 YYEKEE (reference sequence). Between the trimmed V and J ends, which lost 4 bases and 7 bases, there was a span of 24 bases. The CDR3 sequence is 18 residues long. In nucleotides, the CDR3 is TGTGCCAGCAGCATTTACGCCGGGCCACTTAAAATGAATTCACCCCTCCACTTT. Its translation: CASSIYAGPLKMNSPLHF.

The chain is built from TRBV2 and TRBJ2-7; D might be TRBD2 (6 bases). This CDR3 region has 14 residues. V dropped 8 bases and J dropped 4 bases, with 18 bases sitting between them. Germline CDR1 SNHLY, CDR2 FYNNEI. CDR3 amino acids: CASSPRSSAYEQYF. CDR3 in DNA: TGTGCCAGCTCGCCGAGGTCTAGCGCTTACGAGCAGTACTTC.

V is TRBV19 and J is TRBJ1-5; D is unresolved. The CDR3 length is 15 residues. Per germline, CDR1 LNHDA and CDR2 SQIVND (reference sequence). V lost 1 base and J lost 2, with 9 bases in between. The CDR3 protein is CASSIGGFGNQPQHF. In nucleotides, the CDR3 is TGTGCCAGTAGTATAGGGGGATTCGGCAATCAGCCCCAGCATTTT.

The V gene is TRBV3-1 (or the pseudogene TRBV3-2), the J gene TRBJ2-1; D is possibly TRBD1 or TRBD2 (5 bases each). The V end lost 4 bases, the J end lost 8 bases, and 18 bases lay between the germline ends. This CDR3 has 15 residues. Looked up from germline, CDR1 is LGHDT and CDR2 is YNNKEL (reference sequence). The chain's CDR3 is CASSLLVLEGYEQFF. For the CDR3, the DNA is TGTGCCAGCAGCCTTTTGGTCCTTGAGGGGTATGAGCAGTTCTTC.

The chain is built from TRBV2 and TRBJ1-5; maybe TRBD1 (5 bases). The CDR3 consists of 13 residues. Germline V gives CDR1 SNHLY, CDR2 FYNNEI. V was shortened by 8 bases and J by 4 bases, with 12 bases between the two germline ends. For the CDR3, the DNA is TGTGCCAGCCAGGGACGGCTAAATCAGCCCCAGCATTTT. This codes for CASQGRLNQPQHF.

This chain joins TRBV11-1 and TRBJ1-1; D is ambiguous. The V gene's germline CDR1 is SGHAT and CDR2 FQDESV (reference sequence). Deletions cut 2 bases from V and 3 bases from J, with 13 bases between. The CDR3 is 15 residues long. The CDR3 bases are TGTGCCAGCAGCTTATATCGGGTTGCGGACACTGAAGCTTTCTTT. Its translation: CASSLYRVADTEAFF. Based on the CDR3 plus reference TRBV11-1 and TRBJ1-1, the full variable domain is EAEVAQSPRYKITEKSQAVAFWCDPISGHATLYWYRQILGQGPELLVQFQDESVVDDSQLPKDRFSAERLKGVDSTLKIQPAELGDSAMYLCASSLYRVADTEAFFGQGTRLTVV.

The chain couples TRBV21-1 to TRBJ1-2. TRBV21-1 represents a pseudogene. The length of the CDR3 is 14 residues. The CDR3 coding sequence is TGTGCCAGCAGCAAAGGGAGAGGTACCTATGGCTACACCTTC. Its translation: CASSKGRGTYGYTF.